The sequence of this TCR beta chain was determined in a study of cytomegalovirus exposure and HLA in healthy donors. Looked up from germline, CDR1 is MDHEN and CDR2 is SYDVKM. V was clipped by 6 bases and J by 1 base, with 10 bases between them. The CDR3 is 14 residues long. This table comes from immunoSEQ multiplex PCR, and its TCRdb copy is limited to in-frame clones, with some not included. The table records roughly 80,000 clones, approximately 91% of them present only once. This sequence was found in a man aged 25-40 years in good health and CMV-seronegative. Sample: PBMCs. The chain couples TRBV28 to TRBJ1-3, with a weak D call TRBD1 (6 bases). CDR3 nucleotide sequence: TGTGCCAGCAGAACCAGGGGTTCTGGAAACACCATATATTTT. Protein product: CASRTRGSGNTIYF.